This entry lists 10 T cell receptor beta chains sequenced from one sample in a study of T cells in localized non-small cell lung cancer. This table comes from immunoSEQ multiplex PCR, and its TCRdb copy is limited to in-frame clones, with some not included. The table lists roughly 25,000 clones, roughly nine tenths of them singletons, with over 25% in the top ten. Source: peripheral blood, taken before any cancer treatment. The source is a male donor aged 60 or over with stage I squamous cell lung carcinoma.

This sequence joins TRBV7-2 and TRBJ1-5; D is possibly TRBD1 (5 bases). Germline CDR1 SGHTA, CDR2 FQGNSA. Trimming cost V 5 bases and J 5 bases, with 16 bases left between them. This CDR3 is built from 15 residues. CDR3 sequence: CASSPTGARDQPQHF. Here the CDR3 DNA reads TGTGCCAGCAGCCCCACTGGGGCACGGGATCAGCCCCAGCATTTT.

The chain employs TRBV7-2 and TRBJ1-5, with 7 bases aligning to TRBD1. From germline, CDR1 is SGHTA and CDR2 FQGNSA. Germline trimming cut 2 bases from V and 5 bases from J; bases unmatched to any gene: 9. The CDR3 is made up of 16 amino acids. CDR3 nucleotides: TGTGCCAGCAGCTTAATGGTCAGGGGGTACGATCAGCCCCAGCATTTT. This gives the protein CASSLMVRGYDQPQHF. The full variable domain, rest sourced from reference TRBV7-2 and TRBJ1-5, is GAGVSQSPSNKVTEKGKDVELRCDPISGHTALYWYRQSLGQGLEFLIYFQGNSAPDKSGLPSDRFSAERTGGSVSTLTIQRTQQEDSAVYLCASSLMVRGYDQPQHFGDGTRLSIL.

CDR3 loop: CASSPGLAGGSTDTQYF. CDR3 sequence (DNA): TGTGCCAGCTCACCCGGACTAGCGGGGGGCTCCACAGATACGCAGTATTTT. The V gene is TRBV18, the J gene TRBJ2-3; 14 bases map to TRBD2. The junction had 4 bases not matched to a gene; V was cut back by 3 bases and J by 2 bases. The CDR3 runs to 17 residues. Germline loops: CDR1 KGHSH, CDR2 LQKENI.

This clone was recorded a few times. This chain links TRBV6-5 with TRBJ1-2; D not resolved. There are 15 residues in the CDR3. Per germline, CDR1 MNHEY and CDR2 SVGAGI. V was shortened by 0 bases and J by 8 bases, with 16 bases between the two germline ends. CDR3: CASSYSSTSKHGYTF. CDR3 bases: TGTGCCAGCAGTTACTCGTCCACTTCGAAGCACGGCTACACCTTC.

The chain combines TRBV29-1 with TRBJ2-5; no clear D. The V gene's germline CDR1 is SQVTM and CDR2 ANQGSEA. V shed 8 bases and J shed 2 bases, with 12 bases lying between them. This CDR3 spans 12 amino acids. The chain's CDR3 is CSSDGVQETQYF. The CDR3 region has the DNA TGCAGCTCCGACGGTGTTCAAGAGACCCAGTACTTC.

The rearrangement uses TRBV2 and TRBJ1-2, with D possibly being TRBD1 (5 bases). The CDR3 has 16 amino acids. Germline V gene lookup returns CDR1 SNHLY and CDR2 FYNNEI. The V end lost 5 bases, the J end lost 0 bases, and 16 bases lay between the germline ends. CDR3: CASSLMGVPSNYGYTF. CDR3 in DNA: TGTGCCAGCAGTCTGATGGGGGTCCCGTCTAACTATGGCTACACCTTC.

This chain links TRBV2 with TRBJ1-3; D is unresolved. Looked up from germline, CDR1 is SNHLY and CDR2 is FYNNEI. The length of the CDR3 is 14 residues. The V end lost 6 bases, the J end lost 4 bases, and 13 bases lay between the germline ends. The CDR3 DNA follows: TGTGCCAGCAGGGACCATCTGGGAGGAAACACCATATATTTT. Translated, it gives CASRDHLGGNTIYF.

This clone was observed a single time. CDR3 bases: TGTGCCAGCTCACCCCTCCCACCGTGGCAGTTCTTC. It is translated as CASSPLPPWQFF. The chain employs TRBV18 and TRBJ2-1; D is unclear. Between the trimmed V and J ends, which lost 3 bases and 12 bases, there was a span of 12 bases. Germline V lookup: CDR1 KGHSH, CDR2 LQKENI. The CDR3 contains 12 residues.

This chain uses TRBV5-1 with TRBJ2-1; unclear D gene. Trimming stripped 1 base from V and 13 bases from J, with 9 bases between. This CDR3 is 11 amino acids long. CDR1 is SGHRS and CDR2 is YFSETQ in the germline V gene. In nucleotides, the CDR3 is TGCGCCAGCAGCTTGTCGTCTAGTCAGTTCTTC. Its translation: CASSLSSSQFF.

This chain links TRBV4-1 with TRBJ2-1, with D maybe TRBD2 (5 bases). Germline lookup yields CDR1 MGHRA and CDR2 YSYEKL. V lost 6 bases and J 10 bases, leaving 10 bases between the germline ends. The CDR3 consists of 11 residues. The CDR3 reads CASSSRREQFF. Written as DNA, the CDR3 is TGCGCCAGCAGTAGCAGGAGGGAGCAGTTCTTC.